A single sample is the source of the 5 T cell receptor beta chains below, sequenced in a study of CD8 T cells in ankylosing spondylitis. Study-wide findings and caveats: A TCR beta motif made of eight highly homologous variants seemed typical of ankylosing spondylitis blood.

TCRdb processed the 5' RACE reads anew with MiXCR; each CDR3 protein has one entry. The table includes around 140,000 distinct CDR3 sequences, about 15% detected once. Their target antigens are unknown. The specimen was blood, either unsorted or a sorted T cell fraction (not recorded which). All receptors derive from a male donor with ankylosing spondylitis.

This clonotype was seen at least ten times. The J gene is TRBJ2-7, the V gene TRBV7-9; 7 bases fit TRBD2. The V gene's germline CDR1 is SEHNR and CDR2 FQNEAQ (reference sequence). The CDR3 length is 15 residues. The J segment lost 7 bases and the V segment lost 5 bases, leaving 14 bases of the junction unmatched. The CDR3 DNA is TGTGCCAGCAGCGGGAGATCGGAACCGCGGGAGGAGCAGTACTTC. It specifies CASSGRSEPREEQYF.

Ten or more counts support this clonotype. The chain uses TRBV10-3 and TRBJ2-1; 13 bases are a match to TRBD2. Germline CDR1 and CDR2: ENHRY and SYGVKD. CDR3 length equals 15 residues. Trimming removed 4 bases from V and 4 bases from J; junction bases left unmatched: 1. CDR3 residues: CAISGTSGGYNEQFF. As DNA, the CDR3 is TGTGCCATCAGTGGGACTAGCGGGGGTTACAATGAGCAGTTCTTC.

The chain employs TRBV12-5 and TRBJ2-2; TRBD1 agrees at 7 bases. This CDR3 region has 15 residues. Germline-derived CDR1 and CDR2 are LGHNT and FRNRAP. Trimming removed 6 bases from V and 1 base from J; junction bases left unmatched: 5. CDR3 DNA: TGTGCTAGTGGACCCTGGACAGGGAACACCGGGGAGCTGTTTTTT. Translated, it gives CASGPWTGNTGELFF.

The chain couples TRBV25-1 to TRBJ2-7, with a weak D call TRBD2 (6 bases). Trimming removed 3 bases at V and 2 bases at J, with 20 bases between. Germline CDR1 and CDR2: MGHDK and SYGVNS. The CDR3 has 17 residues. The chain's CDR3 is CASSDLFGGTSTYEQYF. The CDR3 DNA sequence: TGTGCCAGCAGTGACCTTTTTGGGGGGACTTCCACCTACGAGCAGTACTTC.

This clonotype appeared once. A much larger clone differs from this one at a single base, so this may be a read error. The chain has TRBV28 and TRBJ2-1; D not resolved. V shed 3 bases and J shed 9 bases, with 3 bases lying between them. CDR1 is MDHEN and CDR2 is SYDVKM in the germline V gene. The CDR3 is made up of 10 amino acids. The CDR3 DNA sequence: TGTGCCAGCAGTTTTCGTGAGCAGTTCTTC. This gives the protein CASSFREQFF.